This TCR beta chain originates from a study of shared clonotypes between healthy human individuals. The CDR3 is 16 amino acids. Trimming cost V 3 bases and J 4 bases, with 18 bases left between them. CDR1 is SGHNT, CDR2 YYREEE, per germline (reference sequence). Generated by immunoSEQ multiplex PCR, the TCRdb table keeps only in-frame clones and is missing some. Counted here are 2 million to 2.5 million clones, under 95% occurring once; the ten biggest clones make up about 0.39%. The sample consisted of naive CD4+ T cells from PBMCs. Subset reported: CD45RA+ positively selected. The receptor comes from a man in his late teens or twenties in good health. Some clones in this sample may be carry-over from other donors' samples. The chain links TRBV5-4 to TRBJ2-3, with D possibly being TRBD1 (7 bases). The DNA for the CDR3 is TGTGCCAGCAGCTATTTCCAGGGGGGTCCCCCAGATACGCAGTATTTT. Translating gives CASSYFQGGPPDTQYF. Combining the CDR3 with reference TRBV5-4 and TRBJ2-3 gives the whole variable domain ETGVTQSPTHLIKTRGQQVTLRCSSQSGHNTVSWYQQALGQGPQFIFQYYREEENGRGNFPPRFSGLQFPNYSSELNVNALELDDSALYLCASSYFQGGPPDTQYFGPGTRLTVL.